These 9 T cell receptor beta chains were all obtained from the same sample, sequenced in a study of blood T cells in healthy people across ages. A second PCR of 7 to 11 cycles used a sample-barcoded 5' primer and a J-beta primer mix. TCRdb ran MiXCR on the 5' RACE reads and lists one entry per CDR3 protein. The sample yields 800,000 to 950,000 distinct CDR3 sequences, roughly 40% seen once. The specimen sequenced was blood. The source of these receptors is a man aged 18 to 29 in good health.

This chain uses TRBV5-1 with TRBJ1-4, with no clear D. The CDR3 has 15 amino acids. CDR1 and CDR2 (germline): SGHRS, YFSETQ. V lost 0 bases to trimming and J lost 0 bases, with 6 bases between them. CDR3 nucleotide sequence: TGCGCCAGCAGCTTGGTCGGGTCAACTAATGAAAAACTGTTTTTT. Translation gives CASSLVGSTNEKLFF.

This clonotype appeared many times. The CDR3 bases are TGCAGCGTTGAAGACGATCCGACTGAAGCTTTCTTT. This translates into CSVEDDPTEAFF. This chain connects TRBV29-1 to TRBJ1-1; no clear D gene. The CDR3 runs to 12 residues. Germline loops: CDR1 SQVTM, CDR2 ANQGSEA. V was pared by 0 bases and J by 5 bases, with 7 bases between.

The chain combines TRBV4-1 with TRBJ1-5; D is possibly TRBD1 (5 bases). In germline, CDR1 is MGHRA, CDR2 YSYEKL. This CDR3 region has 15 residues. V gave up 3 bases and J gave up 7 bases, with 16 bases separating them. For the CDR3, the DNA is TGCGCCAGCAGCCAGGGGGGGGTAACGGGGCAGCCCCAGCATTTT. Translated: CASSQGGVTGQPQHF.

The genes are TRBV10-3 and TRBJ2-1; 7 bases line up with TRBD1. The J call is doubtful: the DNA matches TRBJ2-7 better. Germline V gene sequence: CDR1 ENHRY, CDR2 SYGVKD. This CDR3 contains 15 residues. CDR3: CAIGDSQSSYNEQYF. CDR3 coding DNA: TGTGCCATCGGGGACAGTCAGAGCTCCTACAATGAGCAGTACTTC.

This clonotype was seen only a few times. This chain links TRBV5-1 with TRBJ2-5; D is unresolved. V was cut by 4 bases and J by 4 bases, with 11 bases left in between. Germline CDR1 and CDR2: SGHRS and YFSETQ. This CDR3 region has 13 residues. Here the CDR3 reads CASSPDGSETQYF. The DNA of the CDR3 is TGCGCCAGCAGCCCGGACGGCTCAGAGACCCAGTACTTC.

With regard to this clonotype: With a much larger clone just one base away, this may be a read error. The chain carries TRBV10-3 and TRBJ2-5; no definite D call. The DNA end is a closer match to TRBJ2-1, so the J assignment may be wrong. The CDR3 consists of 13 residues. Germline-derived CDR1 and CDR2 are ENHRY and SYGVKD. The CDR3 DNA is TGTGCCATCAGTGAGTCAGGAAAAGAGACCCAGTTCTTC. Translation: CAISESGKETQFF.

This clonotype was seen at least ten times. The CDR3 nucleotides read TGTGCCAGCAGTTCCGGACAGACCCAGTACTTC. Translating it yields CASSSGQTQYF. This sequence joins TRBV27 and TRBJ2-5; D is unresolved. CDR1 is MNHEY and CDR2 is SMNVEV in the germline V gene (reference sequence). Trimming shortened V by 4 bases and J by 6 bases, and 6 bases separated the two germline ends. The CDR3 spans 11 residues.

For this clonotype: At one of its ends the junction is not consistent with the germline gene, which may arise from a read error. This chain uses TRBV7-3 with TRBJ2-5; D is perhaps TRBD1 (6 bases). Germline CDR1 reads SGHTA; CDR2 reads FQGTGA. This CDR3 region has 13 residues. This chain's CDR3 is CASSLAGEETRYF. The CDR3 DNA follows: TGTGCCAGCAGCTTAGCAGGGGAAGAGACCCGGTACTTC.

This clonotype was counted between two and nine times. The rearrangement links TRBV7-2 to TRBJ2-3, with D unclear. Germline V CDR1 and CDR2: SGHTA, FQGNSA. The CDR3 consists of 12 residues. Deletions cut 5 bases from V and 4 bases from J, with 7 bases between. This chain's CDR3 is CASSQSPDTQYF. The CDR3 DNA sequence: TGTGCCAGCAGCCAATCTCCAGATACGCAGTATTTT.